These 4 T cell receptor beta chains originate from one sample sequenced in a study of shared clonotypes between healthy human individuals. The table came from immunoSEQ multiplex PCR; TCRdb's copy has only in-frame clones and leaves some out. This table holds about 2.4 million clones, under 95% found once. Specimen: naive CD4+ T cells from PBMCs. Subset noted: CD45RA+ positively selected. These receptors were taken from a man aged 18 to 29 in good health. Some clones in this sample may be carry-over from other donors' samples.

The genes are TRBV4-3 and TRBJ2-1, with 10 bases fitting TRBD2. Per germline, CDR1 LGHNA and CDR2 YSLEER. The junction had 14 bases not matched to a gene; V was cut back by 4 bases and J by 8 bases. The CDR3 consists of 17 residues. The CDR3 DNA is TGCGCCAGCAGCCTATACACGGCGGGACTAGCGAATTATGAGCAGTTCTTC. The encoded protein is CASSLYTAGLANYEQFF.

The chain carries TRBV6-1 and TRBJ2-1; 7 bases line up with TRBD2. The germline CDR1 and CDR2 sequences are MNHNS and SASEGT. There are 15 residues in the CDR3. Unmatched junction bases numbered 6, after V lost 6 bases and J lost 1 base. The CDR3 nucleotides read TGTGCCAGCAGCGGGCCGGGACTATCCTACAATGAGCAGTTCTTC. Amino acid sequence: CASSGPGLSYNEQFF.

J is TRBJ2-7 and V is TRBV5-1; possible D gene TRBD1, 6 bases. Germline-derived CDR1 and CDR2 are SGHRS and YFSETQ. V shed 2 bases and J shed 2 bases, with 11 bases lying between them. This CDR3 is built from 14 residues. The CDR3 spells CASSFTGNPYEQYF. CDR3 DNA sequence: TGCGCCAGCAGCTTTACAGGGAACCCCTACGAGCAGTACTTC.

In DNA form, the CDR3 reads TGTGCCAGCAGCGTAGTAGGGGGCCCCTTGTACTTC. It yields the protein CASSVVGGPLYF. This chain joins TRBV9 and TRBJ2-7; 7 bases are shared with TRBD1. The CDR3 totals 12 residues. V lost 0 bases and J lost 12; bases outside the gene matches: 6. In germline, CDR1 is SGDLS, CDR2 YYNGEE.